This record concerns one T cell receptor beta chain sequence. Its antigen is unknown. Indicated time point: week 23, last vaccination. The content of each vaccine dose was 300 ug of mutant IDH1 20-mer peptide, and topical imiquimod accompanied it. The sample comes from a study of a mutant IDH1 vaccine in newly diagnosed glioma. Only in-frame clones appear in the TCRdb table, and some are missing; sequencing was by immunoSEQ multiplex PCR. The sample has about 20,000 clones, roughly four fifths seen once. The CDR3 contains 16 residues. Trimming stripped 3 bases from V and 0 bases from J, with 13 bases between. Germline-derived CDR1 and CDR2 are SGHRS and YFSETQ. Study-wide results and caveats: There seemed to be no relation between pseudoprogression and changes in top peripheral T cell clonotypes.

The sequences come from PBMCs, collected from a glioma patient whose treatment included an IDH1 peptide vaccine. The chain is built from TRBV5-1 and TRBJ2-1, with D uncertain. This TCR was sampled from a man aged 25-45 years with glioma. CDR3 nucleotides: TGCGCCAGCAGCTCAATACTGACGAGCTCCTACAATGAGCAGTTCTTC. Amino acid sequence: CASSSILTSSYNEQFF.